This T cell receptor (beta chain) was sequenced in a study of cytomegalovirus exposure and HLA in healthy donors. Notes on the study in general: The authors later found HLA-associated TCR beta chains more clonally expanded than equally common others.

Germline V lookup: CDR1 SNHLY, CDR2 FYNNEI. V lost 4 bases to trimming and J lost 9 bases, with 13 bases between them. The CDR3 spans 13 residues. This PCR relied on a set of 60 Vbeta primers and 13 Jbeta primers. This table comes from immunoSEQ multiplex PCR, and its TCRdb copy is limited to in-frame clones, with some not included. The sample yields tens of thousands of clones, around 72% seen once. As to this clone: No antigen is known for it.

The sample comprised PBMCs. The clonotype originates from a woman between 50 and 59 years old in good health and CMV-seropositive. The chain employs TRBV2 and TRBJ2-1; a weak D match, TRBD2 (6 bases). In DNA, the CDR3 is TGTGCCAGCAGTGTGACTAGTTGGGGTGAGCAGTTCTTC. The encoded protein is CASSVTSWGEQFF.